The rows below give T cell receptor beta chains drawn from one sample of a study of blood T cells in healthy people across ages. TCRdb used MiXCR to reprocess the 5' RACE reads, holding one entry per CDR3 protein. The data contain about 1.4 million distinct CDR3 sequences, 59% of them seen just once; the ten biggest clones take up about 6.7%. Sample: blood. The receptors here all came from a man younger than 30 in good health. The CDR3 runs from the conserved cysteine through the conserved F or W.

j_call v_call cdr3_aa
TRBJ1-5 TRBV29-1 CSVSDDSHSNQPQHF
TRBJ2-1 TRBV10-2 CASSRVGGPSSYNEQFF
TRBJ1-1 TRBV25-1 CASIDTSEAFF
NA TRBV6-2/TRBV6-3 CASSYSRDSVGEQYF
TRBJ2-7 TRBV2 CASSELDSYEQYF
TRBJ1-6 TRBV2 CASSFDRGSSPLHF
TRBJ1-4 TRBV7-9 CASSTWGTGTANEKLFF
TRBJ2-3 TRBV29-1 CSVGMGQGAETQYF
TRBJ2-7 TRBV29-1 CSVAGEGEQYF
TRBJ1-1 TRBV29-1 CSGRSGVYTEAFF
TRBJ2-7 TRBV2 CASSEAPPYEQYF
TRBJ2-3 TRBV11-2 CASSLAPAVRTDTQYF
TRBJ1-6 TRBV10-3 CAISERSRDSDDSPLHF
TRBJ2-3 TRBV6-5 CASSSRTSGMTDTQYF
TRBJ1-1 TRBV9 CASSGGGRATEAFF
TRBJ2-7 TRBV15 CATSSGPSTGVHEQYF
TRBJ2-5 TRBV25-1 CASSAPGTVREQYF
TRBJ2-3 TRBV2 CASSEVQSGGRDTQYF
TRBJ2-7 TRBV10-3 CAISESKFAYEQYF
TRBJ2-3 TRBV7-9 CASSSSNLDTQYF
TRBJ2-7 TRBV5-1 CASSSNLGQTYEQYF
TRBJ2-1 TRBV5-1 CASSTTSGTPRGEQFF
TRBJ2-7 TRBV7-2 CASSKTSGGNYEQYF
TRBJ2-5 TRBV5-1 CASSAGEIDAQYF
TRBJ1-1 TRBV5-5 CASSGPGTAEAFF